This T cell receptor (beta chain) stems from a study of blood T cells in healthy people across ages. For the study at large: Roughly one uniquely barcoded beta molecule per two T cells was captured. Findings and caveats of the study: With age, beta diversity per million T cells declined roughly linearly, significantly by over 35.

Alongside a J-beta primer mix, a sample-barcoded 5' primer served in a second PCR lasting roughly 6 to 12 cycles. MiXCR was run by TCRdb on the 5' RACE reads, yielding one entry per CDR3 protein. Of 1,100,000 or so distinct CDR3 sequences in the sample, 35% to 55% were seen once. Donor samples were obtained from healthy Caucasian individuals from Russia, aged about 6 to 95. Of note for this clonotype: Its antigen is currently unknown.

The germline CDR1 and CDR2 sequences are DFQATT and SNEGSKA (reference sequence). The CDR3 has 16 amino acids. V gene TRBV20-1 combines with J gene TRBJ2-5, with TRBD2 identical over 7 bases. The J call may be mistaken, given a closer DNA end match to TRBJ2-7. The TCR was taken from a woman aged 55-70 years in good health. The sequenced material came from blood. The CDR3 DNA reads TGCAGTGCTAGCGCTGCGGGAGTGCCCGGGAAACACGAGCAGTACTTC. As protein: CSASAAGVPGKHEQYF.